This T cell receptor beta chain comes out of a study of T cell responses to AZD1222 COVID-19 vaccine. Study information: Analysis merged second doses at about 4 or about 12 weeks.

Study findings and constraints: Seropositive at baseline were only a handful of AZD1222 recipients. There were repertoire samples only from the period after the peak T cell response. Dominant at 160-218 and 743-854, vaccine-associated CD4 TCRs also spanned spike.

About this clone itself: Its antigen is as yet unknown.

This CDR3 is 13 amino acids long. Germline V gene lookup returns CDR1 LNHDA and CDR2 SQIVND (reference sequence). V lost 4 bases, J lost 2 bases, and 0 bases stayed unmatched. The assay was immunoSEQ multiplex PCR, and TCRdb's table has in-frame clones only and misses some. Of 45,000 to 60,000 clones in the sample, 70% to 90% were seen once. V is TRBV19 and J is TRBJ1-2; TRBD1 matches at 8 bases. The clonotype was recovered from an adult in good health. Here the sequenced sample was peripheral blood, taken on day 0 of AZD1222 vaccination. CDR3 sequence reads: CASSRDRNYGYTF. The CDR3 region has the DNA TGTGCCAGTAGTAGGGACAGGAACTATGGCTACACCTTC. The variable domain in full, completed from reference TRBV19 and TRBJ1-2, reads DGGITQSPKYLFRKEGQNVTLSCEQNLNHDAMYWYRQDPGQGLRLIYYSQIVNDFQKGDIAEGYSVSREKKESFPLTVTSAQKNPTAFYLCASSRDRNYGYTFGSGTRLTVV.